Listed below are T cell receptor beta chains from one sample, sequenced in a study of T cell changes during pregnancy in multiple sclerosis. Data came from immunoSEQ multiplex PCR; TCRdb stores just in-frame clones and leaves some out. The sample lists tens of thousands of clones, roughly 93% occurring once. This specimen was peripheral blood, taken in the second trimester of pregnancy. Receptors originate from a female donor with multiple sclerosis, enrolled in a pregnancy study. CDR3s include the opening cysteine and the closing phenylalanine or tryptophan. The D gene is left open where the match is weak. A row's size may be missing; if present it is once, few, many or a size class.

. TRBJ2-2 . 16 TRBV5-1 TGCGCCAGCAGCCCAGGCAGGGGCTGGAACACCGGGGAGCTGTTTTTT CASSPGRGWNTGELFF
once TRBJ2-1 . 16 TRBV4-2 TGTGCCAGCAGCCAAGATTGGGTAGGGAGCTACAATGAGCAGTTCTTC CASSQDWVGSYNEQFF
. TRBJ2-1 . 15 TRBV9 TGTGCCAGCAGCGTAGAAGGAGGGTCCTACAATGAGCAGTTCTTC CASSVEGGSYNEQFF
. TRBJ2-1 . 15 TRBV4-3 TGCGCCAGCAGCCAAGATCTTGGCAGCGCGCCGGAGCAGTTCTTC CASSQDLGSAPEQFF
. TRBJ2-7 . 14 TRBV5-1 TGCGCCAGCAGCTTGGCAGGGACAACCTACGAGCAGTACTTC CASSLAGTTYEQYF
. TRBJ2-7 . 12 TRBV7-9 TGTGCCAGCAGCTTAGTCAGCTACGAGCAGTACTTC CASSLVSYEQYF
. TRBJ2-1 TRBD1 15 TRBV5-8 TGTGCCAGCAGCTCGACAGGGGCCACCTACAATGAGCAGTTCTTC CASSSTGATYNEQFF
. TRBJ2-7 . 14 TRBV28 TGTGCCAGCAATCCCCTGACTCAGGGTTACGAGCAGTACTTC CASNPLTQGYEQYF
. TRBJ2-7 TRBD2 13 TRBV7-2 TGTGCCAGCAGCTCAAGGACTAGCGGGAGTCAGTACTTC CASSSRTSGSQYF
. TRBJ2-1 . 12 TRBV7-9 TGTGCCACAGACAAATTAGACAATGAGCAGTTCTTC CATDKLDNEQFF
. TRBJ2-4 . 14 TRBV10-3 TGTGCCATCAGTGACAGGGGCAACAAAAACATTCAGTACTTC CAISDRGNKNIQYF
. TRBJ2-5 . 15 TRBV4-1 TGCGCCAGCAGCCAACTGGCAGGGCTTCAAGAGACCCAGTACTTC CASSQLAGLQETQYF